The clone carrying this TCR beta chain was recorded many times. Its antigen is not known. RNA transcripts gave rise to amplified TCR beta CDR3 regions. The HTBI primer set was used in a first-round RT-PCR of the TCR CDR3. TCRdb re-derived calls from the multiplex PCR reads in MiXCR, one entry per CDR3 protein. The top ten hold roughly 50% of the sample, which has more than 450,000 distinct CDR3 sequences, nearly 20% seen once. Germline lookup yields CDR1 SGHTA and CDR2 FQGNSA. The CDR3 covers 15 residues. The ends lost 5 bases at V and 2 bases at J; junction bases unmatched: 8. This sample is drawn from a study of T cells in Graves' hyperthyroidism and ophthalmopathy. Overall study findings and caveats: Expanded thyroid clonotypes (above 0.001) were mostly also found in blood.

Clinicians diagnosed patients from clinical symptoms, serum thyroxine and TRAb, thyroid ultrasound and orbital computed tomography. PBMCs stemmed from about 9.7 ml fresh peripheral blood. This receptor was identified in a man aged 40-49 years with Graves' ophthalmopathy. The rearrangement joins TRBV7-2 to TRBJ2-5; 7 bases map to TRBD1. The sample taken for sequencing was blood. CDR3 region: CASSPRQGWQETQYF. CDR3 coding DNA: TGTGCCAGCAGCCCCCGACAGGGTTGGCAAGAGACCCAGTACTTC.